This T cell receptor (beta chain) was recorded in a study of shared clonotypes between healthy human individuals. Study observations and caveats: Donors were few, which limited the genetic and exposure-history diversity represented. An expected dependence of interdonor clonotype sharing on sequencing depth was noted.

Of note for this clone: No antigen is known for it.

This table comes from immunoSEQ multiplex PCR, and its TCRdb copy is limited to in-frame clones, with some not included. The sample includes 150,000 to 200,000 clones, about 68% seen only once; the top ten take under 11%. Trimming removed 5 bases from V and 3 bases from J; junction bases left unmatched: 4. The CDR3 runs 13 residues. All donors were healthy HIV-negative adults lacking recent acute infections or vaccinations. V usage is TRBV5-7 and J usage is TRBJ2-7; TRBD1 matches 8 bases. TRBV5-7 is an ORF, and what it does is uncertain. The TCR sequence derives from a man aged 30 to 45 in good health. Source material: memory CD4+ T cells sorted from blood. Subset here: CD45RA-negative fraction. The CDR3 region has the DNA TGTGCCAGCAGACCCGGACAGGGCTACGAGCAGTACTTC. This sequence encodes CASRPGQGYEQYF.